Listed below are T cell receptor beta chains from one sample, sequenced in a study of T cells in Graves' hyperthyroidism and ophthalmopathy. One entry per CDR3 protein results from TCRdb running MiXCR on the multiplex PCR reads. The profile covers hundreds of thousands of distinct CDR3 sequences, with over 35% appearing a single time and roughly 30% taken by the ten largest. Sequencing used blood. These receptor sequences come from a woman between 40 and 50 years old with Graves' hyperthyroidism. CDR3s include the opening cysteine and the closing phenylalanine or tryptophan. D genes are given only for firm matches. Clone size, where shown, is once, few, many, or a class for clones that have expanded.

DNA,CDR3,D,J,size,V
TGCGCCAGCAGCCAAGGGTACAGGGGGTTGAATGAAAAACTGTTTTTT,CASSQGYRGLNEKLFF,TRBD1,TRBJ1-4,-,TRBV4-3
TGCAGTGCCACCTTTGGATGGTCTAACTATGGCTACACCTTC,CSATFGWSNYGYTF,-,TRBJ1-2,many,TRBV20-1
TGTGCCATCGGAGGGGCAAGGAATTCACCCCTCCACTTT,CAIGGARNSPLHF,-,TRBJ1-6,many,TRBV10-3
TGTGCCAGCAGCACGCGGGCCGAGCAGTACTTC,CASSTRAEQYF,-,TRBJ2-7,once,TRBV5-1
TGTGCCAGCAGCAGGGGGCTTAACTATGGCTACACCTTC,CASSRGLNYGYTF,TRBD1,TRBJ1-2,few,TRBV6-4
TGCGCCAGCAGCTTGGGGGGACAGGGAAACACCGGGGAGCTGTTTTTT,CASSLGGQGNTGELFF,TRBD1,TRBJ2-2,-,TRBV5-1
TGTGCCAGCAATACACTAGCGGGAGGTCATGGGGCCAACGTCCTGACTTTC,CASNTLAGGHGANVLTF,TRBD2,TRBJ2-6,many,TRBV19
TGTGCCAGCACCCCAAATGCGGGGTCGGCTGGAAACACCATATATTTT,CASTPNAGSAGNTIYF,-,TRBJ1-3,-,TRBV6-6
TGCAGTGCTGGAGGTGCCGCAGACAATCAGCCCCAGCATTTT,CSAGGAADNQPQHF,-,TRBJ1-5,-,TRBV20-1
TGTGCCAGCAGCTTCTCCCAGGCCCCACAGCAGTACTTC,CASSFSQAPQQYF,-,TRBJ2-7,few,TRBV11-2
TGTGCCAGCAGCCGCGGGGTCAGGGGGAGCAATTCACCCCTCCACTTT,CASSRGVRGSNSPLHF,TRBD1,TRBJ1-6,-,TRBV7-2
TGTGCCAGTAGTACGGACCAAGGGCAAGCTTTCTTT,CASSTDQGQAFF,-,TRBJ1-1,many,TRBV19
TGCAGTGCTAGACTTCCGGGTCGAGGATCACCCCTCCACTTT,CSARLPGRGSPLHF,-,TRBJ1-6,many,TRBV20-1
TGTGCCAGCAGTCAAGACCCGGGGGAGGTCACTGAAGCTTTCTTT,CASSQDPGEVTEAFF,-,TRBJ1-1,-,TRBV6-2/TRBV6-3
TGTGCCAGCAGTTCCTATGACCTGCTGCCCAACTATGGCTACACCTTC,CASSSYDLLPNYGYTF,-,TRBJ1-2,many,TRBV12-3/TRBV12-4
TGTGCCAGCAGCGGGGAGGTGCCCTCGAATCATCGTCAGCCCCAGCATTTT,CASSGEVPSNHRQPQHF,-,TRBJ1-5,once,TRBV7-2
TGCAGTGCTAGAATCCCCCCCGTGAACAGACAGGGGACAATGAACACTGAAGCTTTCTTT,CSARIPPVNRQGTMNTEAFF,TRBD1,TRBJ1-1,-,TRBV20-1
TGTGCCAGCAGTTACGAGGGGTCCGGGGAGCTGTTTTTT,CASSYEGSGELFF,-,TRBJ2-2,few,TRBV12-3/TRBV12-4
TGTGCCAGCAGTTACTACGGGGGGCGCGTAAATTCACCCCTCCACTTT,CASSYYGGRVNSPLHF,-,TRBJ1-6,-,TRBV3-1
TGTGCCAGCAGCGTGTACGGGACAGGGGGACATGGCTACACCTTC,CASSVYGTGGHGYTF,TRBD1,TRBJ1-2,-,TRBV2
TGTGCCAGCAGCCCTGTAAAAAAGTTGAGTTCCTTC,CASSPVKKLSSF,-,TRBJ1-2,many,TRBV12-3/TRBV12-4
TGTGCCAGCAGTCCACAGACTAACTATGGCTACACCTTC,CASSPQTNYGYTF,-,TRBJ1-2,many,TRBV12-3/TRBV12-4
TGCAGTGCTAGTGCAGTCTCTGGAAACACCATATATTTT,CSASAVSGNTIYF,-,TRBJ1-3,many,TRBV20-1
TGCGCCAGCAGCTTGGCCCTCCAGGACTATGGCTACACCTTC,CASSLALQDYGYTF,-,TRBJ1-2,few,TRBV5-1
TGTGCCAGCAGCCCCGACTTCAACAGGGGTGAGCAGTACTTC,CASSPDFNRGEQYF,TRBD1,TRBJ2-7,-,TRBV12-3/TRBV12-4
TGTGCCAGCAGACGAATACAGGGATCTGGAAACACCATATATTTT,CASRRIQGSGNTIYF,-,TRBJ1-3,few,TRBV2
TGTGCCACCAGCAGAGATCAGGGGGCTTATGAAAAACTGTTTTTT,CATSRDQGAYEKLFF,TRBD1,TRBJ1-4,many,TRBV15
TGTGCCAGCAGTTACAGGGCCCGGGAGACCCAGTACTTC,CASSYRARETQYF,-,TRBJ2-5,few,TRBV10-3
TGTGCCATCAGTGAGTCCGGACAGGTGAACACTGAAGCTTTCTTT,CAISESGQVNTEAFF,TRBD1,TRBJ1-1,-,TRBV10-3
TGTGCTAGTGAGAATGACGTGACCGGACAGGGCTACGAGCAGTACTTC,CASENDVTGQGYEQYF,TRBD1,TRBJ2-7,few,TRBV12-5
TGTGCCAGCAGTTTCGGCGGAGGGTCTGGTCAGCCCCAGCATTTT,CASSFGGGSGQPQHF,-,TRBJ1-5,few,TRBV12-3/TRBV12-4
TGTGCCAGCAGCGTGAGGGACAGGGGACAAGAGACCCAGTACTTC,CASSVRDRGQETQYF,TRBD1,TRBJ2-5,many,TRBV9
TGTGCCAGCGACAACACTGGAAACACCATATATTTT,CASDNTGNTIYF,-,TRBJ1-3,many,TRBV12-3/TRBV12-4
TGTGCCAGCAGTTTGGCCGAATCGAAAGCTTTCTTT,CASSLAESKAFF,-,TRBJ1-1,many,TRBV12-3/TRBV12-4
TGTGCCAGCAGGCTGACAGAAATGAACACTGAAGCTTTCTTT,CASRLTEMNTEAFF,-,TRBJ1-1,few,TRBV28
TGTGCCATCAGTCGACAGGGGGAGACCCAGCATTTT,CAISRQGETQHF,TRBD1,TRBJ1-5,-,TRBV10-3
TGTGCCAGCAGTGAAAGGGGTCTCACGGTCTATGGCTACACCTTC,CASSERGLTVYGYTF,-,TRBJ1-2,many,TRBV2
TGCGCCAGCAGCCAAGGAACAGGCTCCTATAATTCACCCCTCCACTTT,CASSQGTGSYNSPLHF,-,TRBJ1-6,-,TRBV4-3
TGTGCCAGTAGTAACCGGGACAGGGCTGGGGACACTGAAGCTTTCTTT,CASSNRDRAGDTEAFF,TRBD1,TRBJ1-1,once,TRBV19
TGTGCCAGCAGTTCGCCCCAGCATTTT,CASSSPQHF,-,TRBJ1-5,few,TRBV7-4
TGTGCCAGCAAACTGCCGGGGCAGAACACTGAAGCTTTCTTT,CASKLPGQNTEAFF,-,TRBJ1-1,-,TRBV12-3/TRBV12-4
TGTGCCAGCAGCTCACGTTACCGGCCTGGATGGGATAATTCACCCCTCCACTTT,CASSSRYRPGWDNSPLHF,-,TRBJ1-6,many,TRBV9
TGCGCCAGCAGCTTGGGCCCGTATATGAACACTGAAGCTTTCTTT,CASSLGPYMNTEAFF,-,TRBJ1-1,-,TRBV5-1
TGTGCCAGCAGTTACTCAGGGACTCGGAGCTCCTACGAGCAGTACTTC,CASSYSGTRSSYEQYF,-,TRBJ2-7,-,TRBV6-2/TRBV6-3
TGTGCCAGCAGTTACTCTCTCGGGGTCCATGGCTACACCTTC,CASSYSLGVHGYTF,-,TRBJ1-2,many,TRBV6-5